This TCR beta chain was documented in a study of T cell responses to AZD1222 COVID-19 vaccine. Study overall: Pooled in the analysis were second doses at about 4 or about 12 weeks.

The method was immunoSEQ multiplex PCR; TCRdb's version includes in-frame clones alone and lacks a portion of them. The data contain 150,000 to 200,000 clones, just over 90% of them singletons. In the case of this clone: What it binds is unknown.

Study-wide points: Along spike, vaccine-associated CD4 TCRs were found throughout, with dominance at 160-218 and 743-854. Repertoires were obtained only post-peak T cell response.

The sample here was peripheral blood, taken on day 0 of AZD1222 vaccination. The clonotype originates from an adult in good health.

The CDR3 DNA reads as TGTGCCACCAGCCCCTCCGGGACGTATGAAAAACTGTTTTTT. Translating it yields CATSPSGTYEKLFF. The chain links TRBV15 to TRBJ1-4, with TRBD1 as a possible D gene (5 bases). CDR3 size: 14 residues. The V end was cut by 5 bases, the J end by 6 bases, with 13 bases between. Germline V gene data show CDR1 as LNHNV and CDR2 as YYDKDF (reference sequence).